The entry that follows covers one T cell receptor beta chain sequence. The antigen remains undetermined. From the reads, TCRdb called clonotypes with MiXCR, one entry per CDR3 protein. The data show 200,000 to 300,000 distinct CDR3 sequences, approximately 9.2% seen once. These data come from a study of T cell repertoires in cytomegalovirus infection. Study as a whole: Public TCR beta signature analysis indicated the presence of both CMV infection and matching HLA type.

Germline CDR1 SEHNR, CDR2 FQNEAQ (reference sequence). The CDR3 is 16 amino acids. V was pared by 5 bases and J by 4 bases, with 19 bases between. The study's findings and limits: The study found HLA-C-restricted CMV-specific TCR beta clonotypes dominating the ex vivo response. CMV carriers having the relevant HLA were flagged by cumulative public TCR beta family frequency.

This chain links TRBV7-9 with TRBJ2-3, with TRBD1 as a possible D gene (6 bases). The sample comprised PBMCs. This TCR came from a human donor in good health (CMV status not recorded). Some clones in this sample may be carry-over from other donors' samples. Written as DNA, the CDR3 is TGTGCCAGCAGCCCCATAGGGACACCCAGATCAGATACGCAGTATTTT. Residues: CASSPIGTPRSDTQYF.